The 3 T cell receptor beta chains presented below share a single source sample, sequenced in a study of blood T cell repertoires in COVID-19. TCRdb's table, derived via immunoSEQ multiplex PCR, lists solely in-frame clones and lacks some. The table shows roughly 190,000 clones, with around 89% occurring only once. What was sequenced was peripheral blood. These receptors were taken from a man aged 35 to 55 with active or convalescent COVID-19.

The J gene is TRBJ2-6, the V gene TRBV11-3, with D possibly matching TRBD2 (5 bases). V gave up 1 base and J gave up 4 bases, with 11 bases separating them. The germline gives CDR1 SGHNT, CDR2 YENEEA. The CDR3 is 16 residues long. The CDR3 here is CASSLGGGGGANVLTF. CDR3 in DNA: TGTGCCAGCAGCTTAGGCGGAGGAGGAGGGGCCAACGTCCTGACTTTC.

J is TRBJ2-1 and V is TRBV19; 7 positions agree with TRBD1. The V and J ends lost 4 bases and 10 bases, in that order; junction bases with no gene match: 13. The germline gives CDR1 LNHDA, CDR2 SQIVND (reference sequence). This CDR3 region has 15 residues. CDR3 amino acids: CASSSRDRGKEEQFF. For the CDR3, the DNA is TGTGCCAGTAGTAGCCGGGACAGAGGAAAGGAGGAGCAGTTCTTC.

The CDR3 protein is CASSPQPGQNLHGYTF. As DNA, the CDR3 is TGTGCCAGCTCACCACAGCCTGGACAGAATTTACATGGCTACACCTTC. The gene calls are TRBV18 and TRBJ1-2; perhaps TRBD1 as D (6 bases). The CDR3 covers 16 residues. Germline V gene sequence: CDR1 KGHSH, CDR2 LQKENI. Trimming cost V 1 base and J 6 bases, with 18 bases left between them.